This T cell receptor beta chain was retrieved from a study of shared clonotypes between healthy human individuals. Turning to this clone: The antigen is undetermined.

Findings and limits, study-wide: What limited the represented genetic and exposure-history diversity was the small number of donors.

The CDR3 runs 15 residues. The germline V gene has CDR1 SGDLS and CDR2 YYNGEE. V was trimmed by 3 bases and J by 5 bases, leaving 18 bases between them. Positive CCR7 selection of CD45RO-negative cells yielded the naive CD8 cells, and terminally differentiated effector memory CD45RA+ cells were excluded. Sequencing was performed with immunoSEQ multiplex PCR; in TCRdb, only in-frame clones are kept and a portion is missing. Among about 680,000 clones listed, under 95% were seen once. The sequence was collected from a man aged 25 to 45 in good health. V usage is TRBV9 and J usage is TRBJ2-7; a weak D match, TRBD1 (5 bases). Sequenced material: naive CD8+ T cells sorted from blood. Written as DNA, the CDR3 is TGTGCCAGCAGCGCCCGGCCCTATCTAGGGGACGAGCAGTACTTC. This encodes CASSARPYLGDEQYF.